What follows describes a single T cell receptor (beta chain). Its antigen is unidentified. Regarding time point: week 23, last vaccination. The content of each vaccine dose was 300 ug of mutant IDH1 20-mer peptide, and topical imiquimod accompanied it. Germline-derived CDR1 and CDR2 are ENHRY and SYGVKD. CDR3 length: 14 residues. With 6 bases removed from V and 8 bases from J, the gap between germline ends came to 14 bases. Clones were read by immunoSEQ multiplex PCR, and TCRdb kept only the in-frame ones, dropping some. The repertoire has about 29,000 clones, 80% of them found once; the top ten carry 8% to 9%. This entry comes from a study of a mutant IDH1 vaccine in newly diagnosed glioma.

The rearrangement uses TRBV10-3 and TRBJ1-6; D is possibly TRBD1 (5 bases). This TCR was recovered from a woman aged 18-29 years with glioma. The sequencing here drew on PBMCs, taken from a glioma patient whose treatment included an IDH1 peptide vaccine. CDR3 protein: CAISRVGGDSPLHF. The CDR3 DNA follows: TGTGCCATCAGCCGGGTCGGGGGTGATTCACCCCTCCACTTT.